The 20 T cell receptor beta chains below were found in one sample sequenced in a study of tumor-infiltrating lymphocytes in primary liver carcinoma. The input was 400 to 500 ng total RNA; TCR beta cDNA was made from it with a constant-region primer. Three nested multiplex PCR rounds, a slightly modified ARM-PCR method, built the TCR beta libraries. The first two PCR rounds, nine to ten cycles each, used TRBV1-TRBV30 forward primers and a C-beta reverse primer. Via MiXCR, TCRdb re-called the multiplex PCR reads, giving one row per CDR3 protein. The sample lists about 120,000 distinct CDR3 sequences; approximately 68% were seen once. Co-extracting RNA and DNA was done with roughly 17-32 mg of unsorted bulk tissue as input. The sequencing sample was made of tumor-adjacent normal liver tissue. These receptors were taken from an older woman with primary liver carcinoma and hepatitis B virus infection.

With regard to this clonotype: A much larger clone lies a single base off, so this may be a read error. The J gene is TRBJ1-2, the V gene TRBV5-1, with D possibly TRBD1 on 6 matching bases. The CDR3 runs to 14 residues. CDR1 SGHRS and CDR2 YFSETQ come from the germline V gene. Trimming cost V 8 bases and J 2 bases, with 16 bases left between them. The CDR3 loop is CARSAGDMNYGYTF. CDR3 nucleotide sequence: TGCGCCAGGAGCGCAGGGGACATGAACTATGGCTACACCTTC.

This clonotype was seen a few times. This rearrangement joins TRBV2 to TRBJ2-1, with a tentative D call TRBD2 (6 bases). The germline V and J ends were trimmed by 5 bases and 9 bases, with 17 bases remaining between them. This CDR3 is built from 14 residues. Germline CDR1 reads SNHLY; CDR2 reads FYNNEI. The CDR3 region is CASSLEGVGGEQFF. DNA of the CDR3: TGTGCCAGCAGTCTCGAAGGCGTGGGGGGTGAGCAGTTCTTC. The entire variable domain, with the rest obtained from reference TRBV2 and TRBJ2-1, is as follows: EPEVTQTPSHQVTQMGQEVILRCVPISNHLYFYWYRQILGQKVEFLVSFYNNEISEKSEIFDDQFSVERPDGSNFTLKIRSTKLEDSAMYFCASSLEGVGGEQFFGPGTRLTVL.

On this clonotype itself: A much bigger clone sits one base away, suggesting this may be a read error. The genes are TRBV5-1 and TRBJ2-3; D might be TRBD1 (5 bases). The ends were cut back, 0 bases at V and 2 bases at J, with 16 bases in the middle. The CDR3 spans 17 residues. Germline CDR1 is SGHRS and CDR2 is YFSETQ. The CDR3 DNA is TGCGCCAGCAGCTTGGTCCCGGACACCACTAACACAGATACGCAGTATTTT. It codes for CASSLVPDTTNTDTQYF.

This clonotype was recorded many times. This rearrangement joins TRBV2 to TRBJ2-7; 7 nucleotides match TRBD1. V dropped 2 bases and J dropped 0; count of bases not matched to a gene: 4. CDR3 length equals 15 residues. In germline, CDR1 is SNHLY, CDR2 FYNNEI. In nucleotides, the CDR3 is TGTGCCAGCAGTGAAAGTTCAGGGGGCTCCTACGAGCAGTACTTC. Protein: CASSESSGGSYEQYF.

Only a few counts were recorded for this clonotype. This may be a read error: a much more frequent sequence differs by one nucleotide. The V and J genes are TRBV12-3 or TRBV12-4 and TRBJ2-2; D remains unclear. Trimming removed 5 bases from V and 3 bases from J, with 10 bases in between. CDR3 length: 14 residues. CDR3 nucleotide sequence: TGTGCCAGCAGTCTTACCTTGGACACCGGGGAGCTGTTTTTT. Residues: CASSLTLDTGELFF.

Notes on this clonotype: This may be a read error: a much more frequent sequence differs by one nucleotide. This chain links TRBV7-9 with TRBJ1-1, with 10 bases fitting TRBD1. The CDR3 extends over 13 amino acids. Germline V gene data show CDR1 as SEHNR and CDR2 as FQNEAQ (reference sequence). J was trimmed by 7 bases and V by 7 bases; bases with no gene match: 6. The CDR3 loop is CASNPGTGDEAFF. The CDR3 region has the DNA TGTGCCAGCAACCCCGGGACAGGGGATGAAGCTTTCTTT.

This clonotype was recorded once. Germline is not matched at one junction end, which may reflect a read error. This rearrangement joins TRBV11-2 to TRBJ2-1; TRBD1 is a possible D gene (6 bases). The CDR3 sequence is 16 residues long. Germline V gives CDR1 SGHAT, CDR2 FQNNGV. CDR3 nucleotides: TGTGCCGGTAGCTCCCAACAGGGTGGGGTATACAATGAGCAATTCTTC. It translates to CAGSSQQGGVYNEQFF.

The chain has TRBV6-5 and TRBJ1-1, with a weak D call TRBD1 (5 bases). This CDR3 has 14 amino acids. Trimming took 6 bases from V and 8 from J, leaving 19 bases between them. CDR1 is MNHEY, CDR2 SVGAGI, per germline. The DNA for the CDR3 is TGTGCCAGCAGCACCCCCCAATGGGGACCGGAAGCTTTCTTT. Protein sequence: CASSTPQWGPEAFF.

A word on this clonotype: A junction boundary mismatches the germline segment, possibly from a read error. The chain couples TRBV11-2 to TRBJ2-7, with D possibly being TRBD1 or TRBD2 (5 bases each). The CDR3 is 14 amino acids. Germline-derived CDR1 and CDR2 are SGHAT and FQNNGV. DNA for the CDR3: TGTGCCAGCAGCTTAACACATGGGACCTACGAGCAGTATTTC. Its translation is CASSLTHGTYEQYF.

This clonotype was seen a single time. A junction end diverges from the germline sequence, so it may reflect a read error. The chain uses TRBV29-1 and TRBJ2-3, with D perhaps matching TRBD1 (5 bases). Germline V gene sequence: CDR1 SQVTM, CDR2 ANQGSEA. The CDR3 contains 13 residues. CDR3 nucleotides: TGCAGCGTTTTAACAGGTTCCACAGATACGCAGTGTTTT. Encoded protein: CSVLTGSTDTQCF.

Concerning this clonotype itself: The junction shows a germline mismatch at one end, possibly a read error. This chain joins TRBV10-3 and TRBJ2-1, with D possibly being TRBD2 (6 bases). The germline CDR1 and CDR2 sequences are ENHRY and SYGVKD. The CDR3 totals 13 residues. The CDR3 DNA sequence: TGTGCCATTCGTCCCCGGGAGCTTAATGTGCAGTTCTTC. It specifies CAIRPRELNVQFF.

Note on this clonotype: Since a much larger clone is just one base distant, this may be a read error. CDR3 DNA sequence: TGTGCCCCCAGTACATGGGAACTTGGCTACACCTTC. Translating it yields CAPSTWELGYTF. The chain carries TRBV24-1 and TRBJ1-2, with D unclear. CDR3 length equals 12 residues. Germline CDR1 KGHDR, CDR2 SFDVKD.

For this clonotype: A junction boundary mismatches the germline segment, possibly from a read error. The chain carries TRBV10-2 and TRBJ2-1; no firm D call. Germline CDR1 is WSHSY and CDR2 is SAAADI. The CDR3 contains 16 residues. CDR3 nucleotide sequence: TGCGCCAGCAGTGAGTCGAAGGTCTACATCTACAATGAACAGTTCTTC. It yields the protein CASSESKVYIYNEQFF.

Concerning this clonotype: Mismatch with germline at one junction end may stem from a read error. The V and J genes are TRBV6-5 and TRBJ2-3; no clear D gene. The CDR3 contains 15 residues. Germline-derived CDR1 and CDR2 are MNHEY and SVGAGI. The CDR3 here is CASSSGETCTDTQYF. Written as DNA, the CDR3 is TGTGCCAGTAGTTCTGGGGAAACTTGCACAGATACGCAGTATTTT.

This clonotype was observed a handful of times. Written as DNA, the CDR3 is TGTGCCAGTAGTCTCTCAAGACAGGGAGGATATGGCTACACCTTC. Its protein is CASSLSRQGGYGYTF. The V gene is TRBV19, the J gene TRBJ1-2; TRBD1 agrees at 7 bases. V lost 5 bases, J lost 5 bases, and 11 bases stayed unmatched. Germline V gives CDR1 LNHDA, CDR2 SQIVND (reference sequence). This CDR3 has 15 amino acids. The full variable domain, completed using reference TRBV19 and TRBJ1-2, is DGGITQSPKYLFRKEGQNVTLSCEQNLNHDAMYWYRQDPGQGLRLIYYSQIVNDFQKGDIAEGYSVSREKKESFPLTVTSAQKNPTAFYLCASSLSRQGGYGYTFGSGTRLTVV.

The chain couples TRBV28 to TRBJ1-5, with no clear D. Per germline, CDR1 MDHEN and CDR2 SYDVKM. Trimming removed 3 bases at V and 16 bases at J, with 16 bases between. This CDR3 has 12 residues. The chain's CDR3 is CASSLWGQPLHF. In DNA, the CDR3 is TGTGCCAGCAGTTTGTGGGGTCAGCCCCTACATTTT.

Turning to this clonotype: This may be a read error, as it is one base from a much larger clone. The chain employs TRBV30 and TRBJ1-2, with D uncertain. The CDR3 loop spans 11 amino acids. The germline CDR1 and CDR2 sequences are GTSNPN and SVGIG (reference sequence). CDR3 region: CVWSVRGGYTF. The CDR3 nucleotides read TGTGTCTGGAGTGTACGGGGAGGCTACACCTTC.

The V and J genes are TRBV7-8 and TRBJ1-5; the match to TRBD1 covers 8 bases. Germline loops: CDR1 SGHVS, CDR2 FQNEAQ. The CDR3 has 16 amino acids. V was clipped by 1 base and J by 3 bases; unmatched bases: 5. The CDR3 DNA is TGTGCCAGCAGCTTAGTGAGGGGACAGGACAATCAGCCCCAGCATTTT. Its protein product is CASSLVRGQDNQPQHF.

This clonotype was seen at least ten times. This chain uses TRBV12-3 or TRBV12-4 with TRBJ1-6; 11 bases map to TRBD1. The CDR3 is 15 amino acids. V lost 6 bases, J lost 7 bases, and 5 bases stayed unmatched. In DNA, the CDR3 is TGTGCCAGCAGCCGGGGACAGGGGGGGAATTCACCCCTCCACTTT. Its protein is CASSRGQGGNSPLHF.

As regards this clonotype: At one end the junction does not follow the germline gene, possibly because of a read error. The rearrangement joins TRBV11-2 to TRBJ2-5; perhaps TRBD2 as D (5 bases). CDR1 is SGHAT and CDR2 is FQNNGV in the germline V gene. The CDR3 totals 16 residues. The CDR3 region has the DNA TGTACCAGCAGCTTACAGCTAGCAGAGTACCGAGAGACCCAGTACTTC. Its protein product is CTSSLQLAEYRETQYF.